The 30 T cell receptor beta chains below were found in one sample sequenced in a study of identical twins. TCRdb reprocessed the 5' RACE reads via MiXCR and lists one record per CDR3 protein. The sample lists 400,000 to 550,000 distinct CDR3 sequences; roughly 26% were seen once. These records were also assigned to another study, of T cells expressing NK-cell markers.

Source material: CD4+ T cells sorted from blood. Receptors were obtained from a woman between 18 and 29 years old in good health.

This clonotype was picked up a small number of times. This chain joins TRBV28 and TRBJ2-4; D possibly corresponds to TRBD2 (5 bases). Germline V CDR1 and CDR2: MDHEN, SYDVKM. The CDR3 has 15 residues. The germline V and J ends were trimmed by 5 bases and 1 base, with 12 bases remaining between them. CDR3 loop: CASSLGSVAKNIQYF. The CDR3 coding sequence is TGTGCCAGCAGTCTGGGTAGCGTGGCCAAAAACATTCAGTACTTC.

CDR3 DNA sequence: TGTGCCAGCAGAGAACCCGGGACAGCGATGTATGGCTACACCTTC. This sequence encodes CASREPGTAMYGYTF. V gene TRBV5-5 combines with J gene TRBJ1-2; TRBD1 matches at 7 bases. Trimming at V came to 5 bases and at J to 5 bases, leaving 12 bases not matched to a gene. From germline, CDR1 is SGHKS and CDR2 YYEKEE (reference sequence). There are 15 residues in the CDR3.

This clonotype has more than one count but fewer than ten. The chain has TRBV29-1 and TRBJ2-3; 10 bases are shared with TRBD2. Trimming removed 7 bases from V and 6 bases from J; junction bases left unmatched: 10. The CDR3 is 14 residues long. Germline lookup yields CDR1 SQVTM and CDR2 ANQGSEA. The CDR3, as DNA: TGCAGCGCCGGCCAGGGGACTAGCGTTGATACGCAGTATTTT. This translates into CSAGQGTSVDTQYF.

The V gene is TRBV12-3 or TRBV12-4, the J gene TRBJ2-5; 9 nucleotides match TRBD2. This CDR3 spans 15 amino acids. The V segment lost 2 bases and the J segment 2 bases; nucleotides outside the gene matches: 3. In DNA form, the CDR3 reads TGTGCCAGCAGTTTATGGGGACTAGCTCAAGAGACCCAGTACTTC. Its protein is CASSLWGLAQETQYF.

The rearrangement links TRBV3-1 to TRBJ2-1; no firm D call. The germline V gene has CDR1 LGHDT and CDR2 YNNKEL (reference sequence). The CDR3 is 12 residues long. V dropped 2 bases and J dropped 6 bases, with 5 bases sitting between them. The CDR3 region is CASSQSVNEQFF. CDR3 DNA: TGTGCCAGCAGCCAAAGCGTCAATGAGCAGTTCTTC.

The V and J genes are TRBV20-1 and TRBJ2-2, with TRBD1 identical over 9 bases. J was trimmed by 6 bases and V by 5 bases; bases with no gene match: 1. The CDR3 has 12 residues. Germline V gene lookup returns CDR1 DFQATT and CDR2 SNEGSKA (reference sequence). The CDR3 is CSAHRGPGELFF. The CDR3 DNA is TGCAGTGCTCACAGGGGGCCCGGGGAGCTGTTTTTT.

The rearrangement links TRBV27 to TRBJ2-4; no firm D call. The CDR3 runs 13 residues. The germline V gene encodes CDR1 MNHEY and CDR2 SMNVEV (reference sequence). With 3 bases removed from V and 8 bases from J, the gap between germline ends came to 11 bases. The CDR3 spells CASSFGPRDIQYF. The CDR3 coding sequence is TGTGCCAGCAGTTTCGGTCCAAGGGACATTCAGTACTTC.

A few counts support this clonotype. This sequence joins TRBV20-1 and TRBJ2-1; D remains unclear. The germline V and J ends were trimmed by 3 bases and 6 bases, with 12 bases remaining between them. There are 13 residues in the CDR3. Per germline, CDR1 DFQATT and CDR2 SNEGSKA (reference sequence). The CDR3 sequence is CSASAGTGNEQFF. The DNA for the CDR3 is TGCAGTGCTAGCGCCGGCACCGGCAATGAGCAGTTCTTC.

V usage is TRBV5-1 and J usage is TRBJ2-1; 15 nucleotides line up with TRBD2. From germline, CDR1 is SGHRS and CDR2 YFSETQ. Trimming cost V 10 bases and J 9 bases; bases outside gene matches: 11. The CDR3 is 15 amino acids. DNA of the CDR3: TGCGCCTCGTTCGAGCGGACTAGCGGGGGGGGTGAGCAGTTCTTC. Its protein product is CASFERTSGGGEQFF.

This clonotype occurred once. The chain is built from TRBV6-1 and TRBJ2-5, with D perhaps matching TRBD1 or TRBD2 (6 bases each). The CDR3 is 16 amino acids. The germline V gene encodes CDR1 MNHNS and CDR2 SASEGT. V lost 6 bases to trimming and J lost 7 bases, with 24 bases between them. CDR3 nucleotide sequence: TGTGCCAGCAGGCCCCTTTTCGGGGGCGCACATGGGACCCAGTACTTC. Its protein product is CASRPLFGGAHGTQYF.

V usage is TRBV7-9 and J usage is TRBJ1-1; D is perhaps TRBD1 (5 bases). CDR3 length equals 14 residues. From germline, CDR1 is SEHNR and CDR2 FQNEAQ (reference sequence). Trimming left V 4 bases short and J 6 bases short, with 15 bases between. The DNA for the CDR3 is TGTGCCAGCAGCTCCGGGGGATGGGATTCTGAAGCTTTCTTT. Its translation is CASSSGGWDSEAFF.

The sample holds a few counts of this clonotype. This chain uses TRBV18 with TRBJ2-1; no clear D gene. The V gene's germline CDR1 is KGHSH and CDR2 LQKENI. The CDR3 totals 14 residues. V lost 4 bases and J lost 4, with 11 bases in between. Here the CDR3 reads CASSLSDKYNEQFF. DNA for the CDR3: TGTGCCAGCTCACTTTCCGACAAATACAATGAGCAGTTCTTC.

The chain employs TRBV10-3 and TRBJ2-1; TRBD1 agrees at 11 bases. Germline assignment: CDR1 ENHRY and CDR2 SYGVKD. Trimming took 6 bases from V and 4 from J; bases not matched to a gene: 2. This CDR3 is 14 amino acids long. DNA of the CDR3: TGTGCCATCAGCCGGGACAGGGGGTACAATGAGCAGTTCTTC. It encodes CAISRDRGYNEQFF.

This clonotype came up a few times. The rearrangement uses TRBV6-2 or TRBV6-3 and TRBJ2-1; 11 nucleotides line up with TRBD2. The CDR3 loop spans 20 amino acids. Germline CDR1 and CDR2: MNHEY and SVGEGT. With 0 bases clipped from V and 3 bases from J, the junction kept 13 bases outside the gene matches. The CDR3 loop reads CASSYSKTSGIPMGYNEQFF. Written as DNA, the CDR3 is TGTGCCAGCAGTTACTCGAAGACTAGCGGGATCCCGATGGGCTACAATGAGCAGTTCTTC.

In this sample, this clonotype turned up a few times. The chain links TRBV27 to TRBJ2-3, with D possibly matching TRBD2 (5 bases). Germline CDR1 reads MNHEY; CDR2 reads SMNVEV (reference sequence). V was clipped by 4 bases and J by 2 bases, with 13 bases between them. The CDR3 runs 15 residues. The CDR3 reads CASSSRTGYTDTQYF. The CDR3 region has the DNA TGTGCCAGCAGTTCCCGGACTGGGTACACAGATACGCAGTATTTT.

The CDR3 region is CASSSAGTGKNNEQFF. CDR3 bases: TGTGCCAGCTCATCAGCCGGGACAGGGAAGAACAATGAGCAGTTCTTC. This chain links TRBV18 with TRBJ2-1, with 9 bases lining up with TRBD1. Trimming removed 5 bases from V and 5 bases from J; junction bases left unmatched: 10. CDR1 KGHSH and CDR2 LQKENI come from the germline V gene. The CDR3 spans 16 residues.

This clonotype has only a few counts. The CDR3 region has the DNA TGTGCCATCAGGATGGACAGGGCCTACAATGAGCAGTTCTTC. Its protein product is CAIRMDRAYNEQFF. The chain uses TRBV10-3 and TRBJ2-1; 8 bases agree with TRBD1. CDR3 length equals 14 residues. Per germline, CDR1 ENHRY and CDR2 SYGVKD. The V segment lost 6 bases and the J segment 2 bases; nucleotides outside the gene matches: 3.

This clonotype was detected a few times. The chain has TRBV3-1 and TRBJ1-6; D perhaps matches TRBD1 (5 bases). The CDR3 loop spans 14 amino acids. Germline V gives CDR1 LGHDT, CDR2 YNNKEL (reference sequence). Trimming took 5 bases from V and 8 from J, leaving 13 bases between them. For the CDR3, the DNA is TGTGCCAGCAGCGAGGGACCGTACGATTCACCCCTCCACTTT. Protein: CASSEGPYDSPLHF.

The table lists this clonotype with a few counts. The CDR3 reads CASSSKLAGRMNEQFF. DNA for the CDR3: TGTGCCAGCAGCTCCAAACTAGCGGGCCGTATGAATGAGCAGTTCTTC. The rearrangement uses TRBV5-6 and TRBJ2-1, with 9 positions matching TRBD2. Germline V lookup: CDR1 SGHDT, CDR2 YYEEEE. There are 16 residues in the CDR3. The V segment lost 3 bases and the J segment 7 bases; nucleotides outside the gene matches: 11.

This clonotype was counted many times. V and J are TRBV20-1 and TRBJ2-7, with D hard to call. Germline values: CDR1 DFQATT, CDR2 SNEGSKA (reference sequence). V was clipped by 6 bases and J by 2 bases, with 11 bases between them. The CDR3 runs to 12 residues. The CDR3 sequence is CSAKLGAYEQYF. For the CDR3, the DNA is TGCAGTGCAAAGCTCGGAGCCTACGAGCAGTACTTC.

The rearrangement links TRBV7-9 to TRBJ1-6; D not certain. The CDR3 totals 16 residues. V was shortened by 2 bases and J by 4 bases, with 12 bases between the two germline ends. The germline V gene encodes CDR1 SEHNR and CDR2 FQNEAQ (reference sequence). CDR3 sequence: CASSLSSGGYNSPLHF. As DNA, the CDR3 is TGTGCCAGCAGCTTATCATCCGGTGGATATAATTCACCCCTCCACTTT.

This rearrangement joins TRBV6-9 to TRBJ2-7; D unresolved. The CDR3 totals 14 residues. CDR1 MNHGY and CDR2 SVAAGI come from the germline V gene. The V and J ends lost 1 base and 2 bases respectively, with 9 bases between them. CDR3 bases: TGTGCCAGCAGTTATTTATGGGTCCCCTACGAGCAGTACTTC. Residues: CASSYLWVPYEQYF.

This clonotype has a handful of counts. The rearrangement uses TRBV27 and TRBJ2-7, with 11 positions matching TRBD2. The CDR3 sequence is 16 residues long. Losses at the gene ends were 10 bases for V and 3 bases for J; bases not matched to a gene: 14. Germline V gene lookup returns CDR1 MNHEY and CDR2 SMNVEV (reference sequence). The CDR3 DNA reads as TGTGCCACGAAGGACAGAGAGACTAGCGGGATCTACGAGCAGTACTTC. It specifies CATKDRETSGIYEQYF.

This chain connects TRBV20-1 to TRBJ2-3; D gene unclear. The V gene's germline CDR1 is DFQATT and CDR2 SNEGSKA (reference sequence). The CDR3 is 14 amino acids. V lost 0 bases, J lost 2 bases, and 9 bases lay in between. CDR3 protein: CSARDRLSTDTQYF. CDR3 sequence (DNA): TGCAGTGCTAGAGATAGATTATCCACAGATACGCAGTATTTT.

This clonotype was observed a few times. The CDR3 region has the DNA TGTGCCAGCAGCTCGCGTACGCAGTATTTT. As protein: CASSSRTQYF. The chain combines TRBV7-2 with TRBJ2-3; D gene ambiguous. From germline, CDR1 is SGHTA and CDR2 FQGNSA. CDR3 length: 10 residues. The ends were cut back, 4 bases at V and 8 bases at J, with 4 bases in the middle.

The chain recombines TRBV5-6 with TRBJ2-1; possibly TRBD2 for D (7 bases). The CDR3 contains 13 residues. V lost 3 bases and J 9 bases, leaving 13 bases between the germline ends. Germline CDR1 SGHDT, CDR2 YYEEEE. The CDR3: CASSSGGRVEQFF. The DNA for the CDR3 is TGTGCCAGCAGCTCCGGGGGGCGGGTTGAGCAGTTCTTC.

This rearrangement joins TRBV7-9 to TRBJ2-3, with TRBD2 identical over 7 bases. Germline CDR1 and CDR2: SEHNR and FQNEAQ (reference sequence). CDR3 size: 15 residues. Trimming took 0 bases from V and 5 from J; bases not matched to a gene: 5. The CDR3 DNA sequence: TGTGCCAGCAGCTTAGCCGGACTAGATGGAGATACGCAGTATTTT. Protein: CASSLAGLDGDTQYF.

V usage is TRBV10-2 and J usage is TRBJ2-5; 12 bases are shared with TRBD2. V dropped 7 bases and J dropped 5; count of bases not matched to a gene: 17. The CDR3 sequence is 18 residues long. Germline CDR1 is WSHSY and CDR2 is SAAADI. The CDR3 region has the DNA TGCGCCAGCACCGACCATACGGGCGGACTAGCGGGGAAGGAGACCCAGTACTTC. Amino acids: CASTDHTGGLAGKETQYF.

This chain connects TRBV7-8 to TRBJ2-3; D tentatively reads TRBD1 or TRBD2 (5 bases each). The CDR3 contains 20 residues. V was clipped by 1 base and J by 2 bases, with 25 bases between them. Germline V lookup: CDR1 SGHVS, CDR2 FQNEAQ. Here the CDR3 reads CASSLVRGQTGPVLTDTQYF. CDR3 nucleotides: TGTGCCAGCAGCTTAGTTCGGGGCCAAACGGGACCCGTTCTCACAGATACGCAGTATTTT.

This chain uses TRBV5-5 with TRBJ2-5; D is possibly TRBD2 (6 bases). With 4 bases removed from V and 3 bases from J, the gap between germline ends came to 10 bases. The CDR3 extends over 13 amino acids. The germline V gene encodes CDR1 SGHKS and CDR2 YYEKEE (reference sequence). The CDR3 protein is CASSGGSEETQYF. The CDR3 DNA reads as TGTGCCAGCAGCGGAGGGTCCGAAGAGACCCAGTACTTC. The variable domain in full, with the rest retrieved from reference TRBV5-5 and TRBJ2-5, is DAGVTQSPTHLIKTRGQQVTLRCSPISGHKSVSWYQQVLGQGPQFIFQYYEKEERGRGNFPDRFSARQFPNYSSELNVNALLLGDSALYLCASSGGSEETQYFGPGTRLLVL.